The 11 T cell receptor beta chains below come from one sample, sequenced in a study of cytomegalovirus exposure and HLA in healthy donors. The PCR used 60 Vbeta and 13 Jbeta primers. Method: immunoSEQ multiplex PCR; TCRdb's copy keeps in-frame clones and lacks some. The table records about 140,000 clones, around 80% of them present only once. The source material was PBMCs. These receptors all come from a man younger than 35 in good health and CMV-seropositive.

CDR3 region: CASSLNGGGQGWHF. CDR3 nucleotides: TGTGCCAGCAGTTTAAACGGTGGGGGCCAGGGGTGGCATTTT. The V call is TRBV28, the J call TRBJ1-5; perhaps TRBD1 as D (6 bases). Germline CDR1 and CDR2: MDHEN and SYDVKM. CDR3 length equals 14 residues. The V end lost 2 bases, the J end lost 15 bases, and 20 bases lay between the germline ends.

This sequence joins TRBV7-2 and TRBJ1-1; 8 bases map to TRBD1. With V trimmed by 7 bases and J by 7 bases, 5 bases remained unmatched. The CDR3 consists of 12 residues. Germline CDR1 SGHTA, CDR2 FQGNSA. CDR3 DNA: TGTGCCAGCACCATTGACAGGGGTGAAGCTTTCTTT. This gives the protein CASTIDRGEAFF. The variable domain in full, with the rest retrieved from reference TRBV7-2 and TRBJ1-1, is GAGVSQSPSNKVTEKGKDVELRCDPISGHTALYWYRQSLGQGLEFLIYFQGNSAPDKSGLPSDRFSAERTGGSVSTLTIQRTQQEDSAVYLCASTIDRGEAFFGQGTRLTVV.

V gene TRBV5-1 combines with J gene TRBJ2-1; 9 nucleotides align to TRBD2. Germline assignment: CDR1 SGHRS and CDR2 YFSETQ. V lost 0 bases to trimming and J lost 5 bases; unmatched junction nucleotides: 6. This CDR3 region has 16 residues. The CDR3 DNA reads TGCGCCAGCAGCTTGGCCTCTAGCGGGACCAACAATGAGCAGTTCTTC. It specifies CASSLASSGTNNEQFF.

This chain links TRBV19 with TRBJ1-2, with 8 nucleotides matching TRBD1. With 6 bases clipped from V and 8 bases from J, the junction kept 11 bases outside the gene matches. Looked up from germline, CDR1 is LNHDA and CDR2 is SQIVND (reference sequence). The CDR3 loop spans 14 amino acids. Written as DNA, the CDR3 is TGTGCCAGTAGGATCCTGACAGGGGAACGGGGCTACACCTTC. The encoded protein is CASRILTGERGYTF.

This clone appeared a single time. The V and J genes are TRBV30 and TRBJ2-5; 8 nucleotides agree with TRBD1. With the DNA end fitting TRBJ2-7 better, the J assignment may be wrong. In germline, CDR1 is GTSNPN, CDR2 SVGIG (reference sequence). The CDR3 length is 14 residues. The CDR3 DNA sequence: TGTGCCTGGAGGGAGACAGGGGTTCTCTACGAGCAGTACTTC. Protein sequence: CAWRETGVLYEQYF.

The chain couples TRBV28 to TRBJ1-2, with D perhaps TRBD1 (6 bases). The germline V gene has CDR1 MDHEN and CDR2 SYDVKM. The CDR3 is 13 residues long. Trimming cost V 2 bases and J 8 bases, with 12 bases left between them. As DNA, the CDR3 is TGTGCCAGCAGTTTACTCCAGGGGTACGGCTACACCTTC. Translating it yields CASSLLQGYGYTF.

This clone showed up just once. The DNA for the CDR3 is TGCAGCGGTGGACAGGGGGACACCGGGGAGCTGTTTTTT. Translating gives CSGGQGDTGELFF. V gene TRBV29-1 combines with J gene TRBJ2-2; 10 nucleotides line up with TRBD1. V trimming: 7 bases; J trimming: 3 bases; junction bases outside the gene matches: 2. The CDR3 loop spans 13 amino acids. Germline assignment: CDR1 SQVTM and CDR2 ANQGSEA.

This rearrangement joins TRBV28 to TRBJ2-7; TRBD2 aligns across 7 bases. This CDR3 region has 16 residues. CDR1 and CDR2 (germline): MDHEN, SYDVKM. The ends lost 5 bases at V and 5 bases at J; junction bases unmatched: 15. CDR3 bases: TGTGCCAGCAGTATCCCCCAGGGAGGGCCTAGCGACGAGCAGTACTTC. It specifies CASSIPQGGPSDEQYF.

The chain is built from TRBV6-5 and TRBJ2-1; D not resolved. Germline-derived CDR1 and CDR2 are MNHEY and SVGAGI. The V and J ends lost 2 bases and 0 bases respectively, with 11 bases between them. The CDR3 runs to 16 residues. The CDR3 reads CASSYEAPSSYNEQFF. The CDR3 nucleotides read TGTGCCAGCAGTTACGAGGCCCCTAGCTCCTACAATGAGCAGTTCTTC.

The rearrangement links TRBV27 to TRBJ1-2, with D tentatively TRBD1 (5 bases). CDR1 is MNHEY and CDR2 is SMNVEV in the germline V gene (reference sequence). CDR3 length: 15 residues. The V and J ends lost 6 bases and 4 bases respectively, with 18 bases between them. In nucleotides, the CDR3 is TGTGCCAGCAGCCTTGAAGGGGAAGTGTTCTATGGCTACACCTTC. Translated: CASSLEGEVFYGYTF.

The rearrangement joins TRBV30 to TRBJ1-2; D is unclear. The germline V gene has CDR1 GTSNPN and CDR2 SVGIG (reference sequence). V was shortened by 5 bases and J by 4 bases, with 17 bases between the two germline ends. This CDR3 has 14 residues. CDR3 protein: CAWGRELLGYGYTF. Written as DNA, the CDR3 is TGTGCCTGGGGGCGGGAGCTACTGGGCTATGGCTACACCTTC.